A single sample gave rise to the 28 T cell receptor beta chains below, sequenced in a study of T cell repertoires in cytomegalovirus infection (dated by TCRdb to between 2018 and 2020). Sequencing relied on an Illumina HiSeq 1500. TCRdb trimmed public reads at Q25 via fastp, called clones via MiXCR and kept in-frame beta chains. Entries are consolidated by CDR3 protein sequence, retaining the most common genes and DNA. For this sample there are hundreds of thousands of distinct CDR3 sequences; roughly 42% appear just once. In total, the top ten clones hold just under 45% of the sample. Their cognate antigens are unknown. The meaning of the sample's treatment or condition label: in vitro stimulation with specific CMV peptide epitopes to enrich CMV-specific T cells. Source: cultured PBMCs, taken from culture after CMV antigen stimulation. These receptors came from a human donor in good health (CMV status not recorded). Some clones in this sample may be carry-over from other donors' samples.

The V gene is TRBV5-1, the J gene TRBJ2-5, with no clear D. Trimming removed 0 bases from V and 0 bases from J, with 6 bases in between. Looked up from germline, CDR1 is SGHRS and CDR2 is YFSETQ. This CDR3 comprises 14 residues. The DNA for the CDR3 is TGCGCCAGCAGCTTGGCAGGCGACCAAGAGACCCAGTACTTC. It is translated as CASSLAGDQETQYF. Filled out from reference TRBV5-1 and TRBJ2-5, the complete variable domain reads KAGVTQTPRYLIKTRGQQVTLSCSPISGHRSVSWYQQTPGQGLQFLFEYFSETQRNKGNFPGRFSGRQFSNSRSEMNVSTLELGDSALYLCASSLAGDQETQYFGPGTRLLVL.

The rearrangement links TRBV7-4 to TRBJ2-7; D is tentatively TRBD1 or TRBD2 (6 bases each). The V gene lost 5 bases and the J gene lost 6 bases, with 14 bases spanning the gap. Germline CDR1 reads SGHVT; CDR2 reads SQSDAQ. The length of the CDR3 is 13 residues. The CDR3 DNA follows: TGTGCCAGCAGCGCCCCGGGGGCAGGCGAGCAGTACTTC. Amino acid sequence: CASSAPGAGEQYF.

The V call is TRBV19, the J call TRBJ2-1; 7 bases line up with TRBD2. Germline V gene sequence: CDR1 LNHDA, CDR2 SQIVND (reference sequence). The trim removed 4 bases at V and 2 bases at J, leaving 8 bases unmatched. The CDR3 totals 16 residues. The CDR3 reads CASSKRTGGPYNEQFF. Here the CDR3 DNA reads TGTGCCAGTAGTAAACGAACGGGAGGTCCCTACAATGAGCAGTTCTTC.

The genes are TRBV19 and TRBJ2-5, with TRBD1 identical over 7 bases. CDR1 and CDR2 (germline): LNHDA, SQIVND (reference sequence). The CDR3 is 14 amino acids. J gave up 2 bases and V 6 bases, and 6 bases lay outside the gene matches. As DNA, the CDR3 is TGTGCCAGTAGCGTGGGGACAGATCAAGAGACCCAGTACTTC. Translating it yields CASSVGTDQETQYF.

This sequence joins TRBV12-3 or TRBV12-4 and TRBJ2-2; D is possibly TRBD1 (6 bases). This CDR3 is built from 14 residues. The V gene lost 6 bases and the J gene lost 7 bases, with 15 bases spanning the gap. The CDR3 spells CASRTTGFDGELFF. CDR3 in DNA: TGTGCCAGCAGAACAACAGGGTTCGACGGGGAGCTGTTTTTT.

This clonotype was seen more than once but under ten times. The chain employs TRBV28 and TRBJ1-6; no clear D. The CDR3 runs 16 residues. Germline V CDR1 and CDR2: MDHEN, SYDVKM. Trimming pared 6 bases from V and 3 bases from J, leaving 15 bases between. DNA for the CDR3: TGTGCCAGCAGAATCCCCCGACCGAGCTATAATTCACCCCTCCACTTT. It yields the protein CASRIPRPSYNSPLHF.

This rearrangement joins TRBV4-3 to TRBJ1-1; the D gene is possibly TRBD1 (6 bases). The length of the CDR3 is 19 residues. CDR1 is LGHNA, CDR2 YSLEER, per germline. Trimming took 0 bases from V and 1 from J, leaving 21 bases between them. Written as DNA, the CDR3 is TGCGCCAGCAGCCAAGATTTGGCAGGGGTCGCTATGGGGAACACTGAAGCTTTCTTT. This codes for CASSQDLAGVAMGNTEAFF.

On this clonotype: One junction end does not reproduce the germline sequence, and a read error may be involved. V usage is TRBV7-2 and J usage is TRBJ2-3, with 16 bases lining up with TRBD2. The CDR3 length is 22 residues. From germline, CDR1 is SGHTA and CDR2 FQGNSA. The CDR3 bases are TGTGCCAGCAGCTCTATTACACCGGGACTAGCGGGGGGGGGGTGGTCTACAGATATGCAGTATTTT. Amino acid sequence: CASSSITPGLAGGGWSTDMQYF. Variable domain in full (rest from reference TRBV7-2 and TRBJ2-3): GAGVSQSPSNKVTEKGKDVELRCDPISGHTALYWYRQSLGQGLEFLIYFQGNSAPDKSGLPSDRFSAERTGGSVSTLTIQRTQQEDSAVYLCASSSITPGLAGGGWSTDMQYFGPGTRLTVL.

This clonotype was observed a few times. CDR3 sequence reads: CASRRTMNEQFF. The CDR3 DNA follows: TGTGCCAGCAGGCGGACCATGAATGAGCAGTTCTTC. The gene calls are TRBV6-1 and TRBJ2-1; D uncertain. V was shortened by 6 bases and J by 7 bases, with 10 bases between the two germline ends. This CDR3 spans 12 amino acids. Germline lookup yields CDR1 MNHNS and CDR2 SASEGT.

The chain has TRBV6-6 and TRBJ1-3; 9 positions agree with TRBD1. Germline trimming cut 1 base from V and 1 base from J; bases unmatched to any gene: 8. The germline CDR1 and CDR2 sequences are MNHNY and SVGAGI (reference sequence). This CDR3 has 18 amino acids. The CDR3 loop reads CASSYLGDRERSGNTIYF. CDR3 DNA sequence: TGTGCCAGCAGTTACTTGGGGGACAGGGAAAGGTCTGGAAACACCATATATTTT.

This sequence joins TRBV12-5 and TRBJ2-3; a possible D gene is TRBD2 (5 bases). V dropped 3 bases and J dropped 4 bases, with 20 bases sitting between them. This CDR3 contains 17 residues. Germline V gives CDR1 LGHNT, CDR2 FRNRAP. CDR3: CASGLFTSSTAADTQYF. Written as DNA, the CDR3 is TGTGCTAGTGGTTTATTCACTAGTTCTACCGCCGCAGATACGCAGTATTTT.

The table lists this clonotype with a few counts. V and J are TRBV7-6 and TRBJ2-1, with 11 nucleotides matching TRBD2. The CDR3 spans 16 residues. V was pared by 7 bases and J by 6 bases, with 11 bases of the junction left unmatched. Germline values: CDR1 SGHVS, CDR2 FNYEAQ. CDR3 region: CASTVRPGLAANEQFF. In DNA, the CDR3 is TGTGCCAGCACCGTACGGCCGGGACTAGCGGCCAATGAGCAGTTCTTC.

The rearrangement uses TRBV28 and TRBJ2-3, with 7 bases fitting TRBD1. CDR1 and CDR2 (germline): MDHEN, SYDVKM. Trimming at V came to 5 bases and at J to 1 base, leaving 9 bases not matched to a gene. The CDR3 spans 16 residues. CDR3 DNA: TGTGCCAGCAGTCCCGACAGGGAGCCCGGCACAGATACGCAGTATTTT. Translation: CASSPDREPGTDTQYF.

This clonotype was recorded many times. The V gene is TRBV7-6, the J gene TRBJ2-6, with 7 bases lining up with TRBD1. The trim removed 5 bases at V and 0 bases at J, leaving 4 bases unmatched. CDR3 size: 16 residues. Looked up from germline, CDR1 is SGHVS and CDR2 is FNYEAQ. CDR3: CASSPTGASGANVLTF. The CDR3 DNA reads as TGTGCCAGCAGCCCTACAGGGGCCTCTGGGGCCAACGTCCTGACTTTC.

The chain links TRBV19 to TRBJ1-2; D might be TRBD1 (5 bases). The V and J ends lost 5 bases and 6 bases respectively, with 16 bases between them. Germline CDR1 is LNHDA and CDR2 is SQIVND (reference sequence). The CDR3 has 14 amino acids. CDR3 sequence: CASSALGPLNGYTF. The CDR3 DNA is TGTGCCAGTAGTGCCCTGGGGCCACTCAATGGCTACACCTTC.

The chain combines TRBV15 with TRBJ2-1; 10 bases line up with TRBD1. The V segment lost 3 bases and the J segment 5 bases; nucleotides outside the gene matches: 16. This CDR3 comprises 19 residues. From germline, CDR1 is LNHNV and CDR2 YYDKDF (reference sequence). In DNA, the CDR3 is TGTGCCACCAGCAGTGATGAGGGACAGGGGTCCCGAACCAACAATGAGCAGTTCTTC. It codes for CATSSDEGQGSRTNNEQFF.

The V call is TRBV6-6, the J call TRBJ2-1, with TRBD2 identical over 11 bases. J gave up 4 bases and V 8 bases, and 1 base lay outside the gene matches. CDR1 MNHNY and CDR2 SVGAGI come from the germline V gene (reference sequence). The CDR3 totals 13 residues. CDR3 sequence: CASLAGGYNEQFF. The CDR3 DNA reads as TGTGCCAGCCTAGCGGGGGGATACAATGAGCAGTTCTTC.

This clonotype has more than one count but fewer than ten. The gene calls are TRBV6-2 or TRBV6-3 and TRBJ2-6; D possibly corresponds to TRBD1 (5 bases). This CDR3 has 18 residues. Germline CDR1 is MNHEY and CDR2 is SVGEGT. V was pared by 4 bases and J by 1 base, with 17 bases between. Written as DNA, the CDR3 is TGTGCCAGCAGTTTTCAGACAGCTAGATTTTCTGGGGCCAACGTCCTGACTTTC. Protein product: CASSFQTARFSGANVLTF.

This clonotype was seen a handful of times. The germline gene is not matched at one end of the junction; a read error may be the cause. The gene calls are TRBV27 and TRBJ2-7; 10 bases are a match to TRBD1. Germline V gene lookup returns CDR1 MNHEY and CDR2 SMNVEV (reference sequence). The CDR3 length is 10 residues. The CDR3: CASSCGTGAF. The DNA for the CDR3 is TGTGCCAGCAGTTGTGGGACAGGGGCCTTC.

In this sample, this clonotype turned up once. The genes are TRBV5-4 and TRBJ2-3; 7 bases are a match to TRBD2. There are 16 residues in the CDR3. V shed 4 bases and J 2 bases; nucleotides not matched to a gene: 10. The germline gives CDR1 SGHNT, CDR2 YYREEE (reference sequence). CDR3 sequence reads: CASSPSLARPTDTQYF. As DNA, the CDR3 is TGTGCCAGCAGCCCTTCACTAGCGCGACCCACAGATACGCAGTATTTT.

The V and J genes are TRBV4-3 and TRBJ2-1; D unresolved. The V and J ends lost 1 base and 3 bases respectively, with 16 bases between them. The germline V gene has CDR1 LGHNA and CDR2 YSLEER. This CDR3 contains 17 residues. In DNA form, the CDR3 reads TGCGCCAGCAGCCAAGCATTGCTGGTGGGGTACTACAATGAGCAGTTCTTC. Translated, it gives CASSQALLVGYYNEQFF.

The gene calls are TRBV7-9 and TRBJ1-5; D unresolved. The CDR3 is 13 residues long. V lost 5 bases and J lost 7, with 12 bases in between. Germline loops: CDR1 SEHNR, CDR2 FQNEAQ (reference sequence). The CDR3 reads CASSPDGLQPQHF. The DNA for the CDR3 is TGTGCCAGCAGCCCAGACGGGCTCCAGCCCCAGCATTTT.

V and J are TRBV12-3 or TRBV12-4 and TRBJ1-2; TRBD1 agrees at 7 bases. Trimming took 5 bases from V and 4 from J; bases not matched to a gene: 7. This CDR3 has 14 residues. CDR3 nucleotides: TGTGCCAGCAGTCCGACAGGGCCGATCTATGGCTACACCTTC. It yields the protein CASSPTGPIYGYTF.

The rearrangement uses TRBV25-1 and TRBJ1-6; 9 nucleotides agree with TRBD1. The CDR3 totals 14 residues. V lost 4 bases, J lost 9 bases, and 4 bases stayed unmatched. The germline V gene encodes CDR1 MGHDK and CDR2 SYGVNS. The CDR3 DNA is TGTGCCAGCAGTGTACAGGGGGCAGTTTCACCCCTCCACTTT. It specifies CASSVQGAVSPLHF.

This clonotype was counted only a few times. The V and J genes are TRBV7-2 and TRBJ2-3, with D tentatively TRBD2 (6 bases). V dropped 2 bases and J dropped 0 bases, with 15 bases sitting between them. Germline CDR1 is SGHTA and CDR2 is FQGNSA. The CDR3 is made up of 17 amino acids. DNA for the CDR3: TGTGCCAGCAGCTTATTAACTGGGCGGGGAAGCACAGATACGCAGTATTTT. Translating gives CASSLLTGRGSTDTQYF.

This CDR3 reads CASSASGILAGELFF. The CDR3 nucleotides are TGTGCCAGCAGTGCTTCCGGGATCCTTGCCGGGGAGCTGTTTTTT. This chain uses TRBV12-3 or TRBV12-4 with TRBJ2-2; tentatively, D is TRBD2 (5 bases). This CDR3 is built from 15 residues. The V and J ends lost 5 bases and 6 bases respectively, with 16 bases between them.

The chain recombines TRBV5-6 with TRBJ1-1; tentative D call: TRBD1 (5 bases). The CDR3 spans 16 residues. The V and J ends lost 6 bases and 5 bases respectively, with 23 bases between them. Per germline, CDR1 SGHDT and CDR2 YYEEEE. CDR3 nucleotides: TGTGCCAGCACCCCCCAGGTGGTGGGGAGGGGAACTGAAGCTTTCTTT. Translating it yields CASTPQVVGRGTEAFF.

This clonotype has just one count. The chain has TRBV4-3 and TRBJ2-1; TRBD2 agrees at 11 bases. The CDR3 sequence is 18 residues long. CDR1 LGHNA and CDR2 YSLEER come from the germline V gene. Germline trimming cut 3 bases from V and 0 bases from J; bases unmatched to any gene: 7. The CDR3 DNA is TGCGCCAGCAGCCACCGAACTAGCGGGAGCATCTCCTACAATGAGCAGTTCTTC. This sequence encodes CASSHRTSGSISYNEQFF.